This T cell receptor beta chain was profiled in a study of blood T cell repertoires in COVID-19. Recruits, aged roughly 18 to 89 years, lived in roughly 22 US areas. Assignment of participants to cohorts was predicated upon participant-reported clinical history. Before being deemed recovered, Cohort 3 donors had two negative PCRs, clearance, or symptom resolution. Data came from immunoSEQ multiplex PCR; TCRdb stores just in-frame clones and leaves some out. The top ten clones hold 17% of a sample with more than 150,000 clones, approximately 78% of them seen once. CDR1 SGHTA and CDR2 FQGNSA come from the germline V gene. The CDR3 has 15 amino acids. The ends lost 6 bases at V and 6 bases at J; junction bases unmatched: 13.

The specimen sequenced was PBMCs or T cells enriched from blood (not recorded which). This receptor was obtained from a woman in her 50s who had recovered from COVID-19. This chain links TRBV7-2 with TRBJ2-7; the match to TRBD2 covers 8 bases. The CDR3 DNA reads as TGTGCCAGCAGTCCGGGACTAGAAGGCCTCGGCGAGCAGTACTTC. Translation gives CASSPGLEGLGEQYF.